The 29 T cell receptor beta chains reported below all come from one sample, sequenced in a study of T cell changes during pregnancy in multiple sclerosis. The repertoire was sequenced with immunoSEQ multiplex PCR; TCRdb's copy has only in-frame clones and lacks some. The profile shows around 100,000 clones, about 92% of them singletons. The sequencing used peripheral blood, collected in the second trimester of pregnancy. All receptors come from a female donor with multiple sclerosis, enrolled in a pregnancy study.

This clone was detected once. The DNA of the CDR3 is TGTGCCAGCAGTTACTTCGGGGGTTCCTATAATTCACCCCTCCACTTT. Translating gives CASSYFGGSYNSPLHF. J is TRBJ1-6 and V is TRBV6-5, with D possibly TRBD1 on 5 matching bases. Germline CDR1 MNHEY, CDR2 SVGAGI. This CDR3 contains 16 residues. The V end lost 1 base, the J end lost 1 base, and 8 bases lay between the germline ends.

This rearrangement joins TRBV30 to TRBJ1-4, with D possibly TRBD1 on 5 matching bases. Germline assignment: CDR1 GTSNPN and CDR2 SVGIG (reference sequence). V was pared by 0 bases and J by 2 bases, with 10 bases between. The CDR3 covers 15 residues. CDR3 DNA: TGTGCCTGGAGTGTAATCGACAGCACTAATGAAAAACTGTTTTTT. Translated: CAWSVIDSTNEKLFF. Full variable domain (missing parts from reference TRBV30 and TRBJ1-4): SQTIHQWPATLVQPVGSPLSLECTVEGTSNPNLYWYRQAAGRGLQLLFYSVGIGQISSEVPQNLSASRPQDRQFILSSKKLLLSDSGFYLCAWSVIDSTNEKLFFGSGTQLSVL.

V and J are TRBV10-1 and TRBJ2-4; D is unclear. The length of the CDR3 is 14 residues. Germline V gene sequence: CDR1 WNHNN, CDR2 SYGVQD (reference sequence). Trimming stripped 0 bases from V and 9 bases from J, with 12 bases between. CDR3 nucleotides: TGCGCCAGCAGTGAGTCGAACCTCGCAGGCATTCAGTACTTC. This translates into CASSESNLAGIQYF.

The rearrangement uses TRBV9 and TRBJ2-1, with 8 nucleotides matching TRBD2. CDR3 length equals 16 residues. The ends lost 2 bases at V and 5 bases at J; junction bases unmatched: 9. Germline assignment: CDR1 SGDLS and CDR2 YYNGEE. CDR3 in DNA: TGTGCCAGCAGCGTGGGGACTAGTCGGAAGGACAATGAGCAGTTCTTC. Translation gives CASSVGTSRKDNEQFF.

This chain joins TRBV7-3 and TRBJ2-7; TRBD2 agrees at 7 bases. The V segment lost 5 bases and the J segment 2 bases; nucleotides outside the gene matches: 6. The germline gives CDR1 SGHTA, CDR2 FQGTGA. The CDR3 totals 14 residues. The CDR3 spells CASSPAAGAYEQYF. In DNA, the CDR3 is TGTGCCAGCAGCCCAGCCGCGGGGGCCTACGAGCAGTACTTC. Full variable domain (remainder filled in from reference TRBV7-3 and TRBJ2-7): GAGVSQTPSNKVTEKGKYVELRCDPISGHTALYWYRQSLGQGPEFLIYFQGTGAADDSGLPNDRFFAVRPEGSVSTLKIQRTERGDSAVYLCASSPAAGAYEQYFGPGTRLTVT.

The gene calls are TRBV19 and TRBJ2-3; 9 bases align to TRBD2. The CDR3 runs to 18 residues. Per the germline V gene, CDR1 is LNHDA and CDR2 is SQIVND (reference sequence). J was trimmed by 4 bases and V by 9 bases; bases with no gene match: 20. The CDR3 nucleotides read TGTGCCAGCACCCCTTCTAGTGCTAGCGGGGTGGGTGCAGATACGCAGTATTTT. The encoded protein is CASTPSSASGVGADTQYF.

This chain links TRBV7-8 with TRBJ2-7; 7 nucleotides align to TRBD2. V dropped 5 bases and J dropped 3; count of bases not matched to a gene: 10. This CDR3 is built from 15 residues. CDR1 and CDR2 from the germline V gene are SGHVS and FQNEAQ. CDR3 in amino acids: CASSRGAGASYEQYF. CDR3 DNA: TGTGCCAGCAGCCGAGGGGCGGGAGCAAGCTACGAGCAGTACTTC.

The chain recombines TRBV5-6 with TRBJ1-4; no reliable D call. The CDR3 is 17 amino acids. Germline V lookup: CDR1 SGHDT, CDR2 YYEEEE. V dropped 0 bases and J dropped 1 base, with 13 bases sitting between them. The CDR3 loop reads CASSLGGPLLTNEKLFF. CDR3 in DNA: TGTGCCAGCAGCTTGGGAGGCCCACTCTTAACTAATGAAAAACTGTTTTTT.

The rearrangement joins TRBV5-4 to TRBJ2-5; tentatively, D is TRBD1 (5 bases). Trimming removed 1 base at V and 5 bases at J, with 21 bases between. This CDR3 has 17 residues. Germline lookup yields CDR1 SGHNT and CDR2 YYREEE (reference sequence). This CDR3 reads CASSLQQGNPKQETQYF. The CDR3 DNA sequence: TGTGCCAGCAGCTTGCAGCAGGGCAACCCGAAACAGGAGACCCAGTACTTC.

The chain employs TRBV27 and TRBJ1-1; the D gene is possibly TRBD1 (6 bases). The V gene lost 6 bases and the J gene lost 0 bases, with 17 bases spanning the gap. From germline, CDR1 is MNHEY and CDR2 SMNVEV (reference sequence). The CDR3 consists of 16 residues. CDR3: CASRRPGQRMNTEAFF. The CDR3 coding sequence is TGTGCCAGCAGACGCCCGGGACAACGTATGAACACTGAAGCTTTCTTT.

The chain is built from TRBV5-4 and TRBJ2-6; 7 bases agree with TRBD1. Unmatched junction bases numbered 8, after V lost 1 base and J lost 10 bases. From germline, CDR1 is SGHNT and CDR2 YYREEE (reference sequence). The CDR3 covers 15 residues. In nucleotides, the CDR3 is TGTGCCAGCAGCTTGCCGGGACAGCTAAAAAACGTCCTGACTTTC. Translation gives CASSLPGQLKNVLTF.

V gene TRBV6-1 combines with J gene TRBJ1-6; 7 positions match TRBD1. This CDR3 spans 14 amino acids. V lost 4 bases to trimming and J lost 8 bases; unmatched junction nucleotides: 5. Looked up from germline, CDR1 is MNHNS and CDR2 is SASEGT. The CDR3 DNA reads as TGTGCCAGCAGTGGGGGCAGGGGGGATTCACCCCTCCACTTT. Translating gives CASSGGRGDSPLHF.

This clone was detected once. The gene calls are TRBV6-5 and TRBJ2-1; D is ambiguous. Per the germline V gene, CDR1 is MNHEY and CDR2 is SVGAGI. The CDR3 contains 15 residues. V was pared by 7 bases and J by 9 bases, with 22 bases between. For the CDR3, the DNA is TGTGCCAGCACCCCCAGCGCCCGAAAGTCCAGTGAGCAGTTCTTC. This translates into CASTPSARKSSEQFF.

This clone has only one observation. The J gene is TRBJ2-5, the V gene TRBV10-3; D ambiguous. Germline-derived CDR1 and CDR2 are ENHRY and SYGVKD. The V and J ends lost 5 bases and 1 base respectively, with 8 bases between them. This CDR3 has 13 amino acids. In DNA, the CDR3 is TGTGCCATCAGTTGGGCCTTCCAAGAGACCCAGTACTTC. Its translation is CAISWAFQETQYF.

This sequence joins TRBV5-4 and TRBJ2-2; 8 bases map to TRBD2. V lost 2 bases and J lost 1; bases outside the gene matches: 4. Looked up from germline, CDR1 is SGHNT and CDR2 is YYREEE (reference sequence). The CDR3 is made up of 16 amino acids. CDR3 nucleotide sequence: TGTGCCAGCAGCTTAGGTAGCGGGATGAACACCGGGGAGCTGTTTTTT. This translates into CASSLGSGMNTGELFF. The whole variable domain, filled in from reference TRBV5-4 and TRBJ2-2, reads ETGVTQSPTHLIKTRGQQVTLRCSSQSGHNTVSWYQQALGQGPQFIFQYYREEENGRGNFPPRFSGLQFPNYSSELNVNALELDDSALYLCASSLGSGMNTGELFFGEGSRLTVL.

The CDR3 protein is CASSDRNTEAFF. CDR3 DNA sequence: TGTGCCAGCTCAGACAGGAACACTGAAGCTTTCTTT. This chain connects TRBV18 to TRBJ1-1; D is perhaps TRBD1 (5 bases). Looked up from germline, CDR1 is KGHSH and CDR2 is LQKENI. This CDR3 has 12 amino acids. V lost 5 bases, J lost 1 base, and 5 bases lay in between.

This clone was picked up one time. The missing conserved phenylalanine or tryptophan at the end of this CDR3 makes a read error likely. The DNA is left out, because the CDR3 cannot be placed on it with certainty; the CDR3 is given as TCRdb lists it. V and J are TRBV4-1 and TRBJ2-3; the D segment call TRBD2 is taken from the table without a DNA check. Germline V gene lookup returns CDR1 MGHRA and CDR2 YSYEKL. The CDR3 numbers 11 amino acids, ends counted. CDR3 protein: CASSQELALPA.

J is TRBJ2-1 and V is TRBV6-1; TRBD2 agrees at 10 bases. The germline V gene has CDR1 MNHNS and CDR2 SASEGT. This CDR3 is built from 13 residues. Trimming removed 7 bases from V and 9 bases from J; junction bases left unmatched: 6. As DNA, the CDR3 is TGTGCCAGCACTCTAGCGGGGGAAGGTGAGCAGTTCTTC. Its translation is CASTLAGEGEQFF.

The chain has TRBV7-2 and TRBJ1-4; D is unresolved. The CDR3 is made up of 13 amino acids. Trimming took off 8 bases at V and 7 bases at J, with 14 bases between the two ends. The germline V gene has CDR1 SGHTA and CDR2 FQGNSA. The CDR3 nucleotides are TGTGCCAGCCGCCCGGGAGGATCTGAAAAACTGTTTTTT. It specifies CASRPGGSEKLFF.

This sequence joins TRBV15 and TRBJ1-4; D possibly corresponds to TRBD1 (6 bases). CDR3 size: 15 residues. Germline CDR1 LNHNV, CDR2 YYDKDF (reference sequence). The germline V and J ends were trimmed by 1 base and 6 bases, with 12 bases remaining between them. The CDR3: CATSRVLRGDEKLFF. In DNA, the CDR3 is TGTGCCACCAGCAGAGTACTCAGGGGAGATGAAAAACTGTTTTTT.

This sequence joins TRBV10-3 and TRBJ1-5; D gene ambiguous. The CDR3 totals 13 residues. The ends were cut back, 3 bases at V and 1 base at J, with 4 bases in the middle. Germline loops: CDR1 ENHRY, CDR2 SYGVKD. The CDR3 nucleotides are TGTGCCATCAGTGACCTCAGCAATCAGCCCCAGCATTTT. It encodes CAISDLSNQPQHF.

This clone was counted a single time. The CDR3 bases are TGTGCCAGCAGGGCCCTTCAGCCCCAGCATTTT. Translation gives CASRALQPQHF. The V call is TRBV6-1, the J call TRBJ1-5, with D hard to call. V was trimmed by 6 bases and J by 6 bases, leaving 6 bases between them. This CDR3 has 11 amino acids. Germline V lookup: CDR1 MNHNS, CDR2 SASEGT.

The rearrangement joins TRBV5-6 to TRBJ2-7; 10 nucleotides agree with TRBD1. The germline V gene encodes CDR1 SGHDT and CDR2 YYEEEE. The V segment lost 5 bases and the J segment 3 bases; nucleotides outside the gene matches: 8. The CDR3 spans 15 residues. The CDR3 nucleotides are TGTGCCAGCAGTCCGGGGACAGGGGTGAACTACGAGCAGTACTTC. This encodes CASSPGTGVNYEQYF.

The rearrangement links TRBV30 to TRBJ1-4; the D gene is possibly TRBD1 (5 bases). V lost 3 bases and J 8 bases, leaving 13 bases between the germline ends. Germline assignment: CDR1 GTSNPN and CDR2 SVGIG (reference sequence). The CDR3 is made up of 13 amino acids. In DNA, the CDR3 is TGTGCCTGGAGCGGCAGGGTCGGCGAAAAACTGTTTTTT. Its translation: CAWSGRVGEKLFF.

The V call is TRBV6-1, the J call TRBJ2-1; TRBD1 is a possible D gene (6 bases). CDR3 size: 19 residues. Germline V lookup: CDR1 MNHNS, CDR2 SASEGT. V was clipped by 1 base and J by 0 bases, with 19 bases between them. CDR3 amino acids: CASSEEGGRLRSSYNEQFF. CDR3 DNA sequence: TGTGCCAGCAGTGAAGAAGGGGGACGCTTAAGGTCCTCCTACAATGAGCAGTTCTTC.

This clone came up a few times. The chain links TRBV10-1 to TRBJ2-2; D is possibly TRBD2 (6 bases). This CDR3 is built from 14 residues. Trimming took 10 bases from V and 0 from J, leaving 12 bases between them. Germline V gives CDR1 WNHNN, CDR2 SYGVQD (reference sequence). Here the CDR3 reads CATRSGSNTGELFF. CDR3 coding DNA: TGCGCCACCAGGAGCGGGTCGAACACCGGGGAGCTGTTTTTT.

The rearrangement uses TRBV7-2 and TRBJ2-5, with 13 bases matching TRBD2. CDR3 size: 17 residues. Germline V gene data show CDR1 as SGHTA and CDR2 as FQGNSA. V shed 5 bases, J shed 5 bases, and the junction held 11 bases outside the gene matches. The CDR3 is CASSPQGLAGRGETQYF. In DNA form, the CDR3 reads TGTGCCAGCAGCCCACAGGGACTAGCGGGGCGGGGGGAGACCCAGTACTTC. The variable domain in full, with the rest retrieved from reference TRBV7-2 and TRBJ2-5, is GAGVSQSPSNKVTEKGKDVELRCDPISGHTALYWYRQSLGQGLEFLIYFQGNSAPDKSGLPSDRFSAERTGGSVSTLTIQRTQQEDSAVYLCASSPQGLAGRGETQYFGPGTRLLVL.

The chain recombines TRBV5-6 with TRBJ1-1, with D possibly TRBD1 on 6 matching bases. The CDR3 runs to 11 residues. The V end lost 4 bases, the J end lost 10 bases, and 11 bases lay between the germline ends. Germline V lookup: CDR1 SGHDT, CDR2 YYEEEE. The DNA for the CDR3 is TGTGCCAGCAGCACCCAGGGGACAGCTTTCTTT. Translating it yields CASSTQGTAFF.

The V gene is TRBV19, the J gene TRBJ1-3; 7 bases line up with TRBD1. The germline CDR1 and CDR2 sequences are LNHDA and SQIVND (reference sequence). The CDR3 is 15 amino acids. The junction had 2 bases not matched to a gene; V was cut back by 3 bases and J by 0 bases. CDR3 amino acids: CASSMGTASGNTIYF. The CDR3 DNA reads TGTGCCAGTAGTATGGGGACAGCCTCTGGAAACACCATATATTTT.